Reported below is one TCR beta chain. There are many counts of this clonotype. It lacks a known antigen. No per-base quality is available; no much larger clone lies one base away. The data belong to a study of T cells after yellow fever vaccination (dated by TCRdb to the late 2010s). Study-level background: The SMART-Seq v4 Ultra Low Input RNA kit was used to prepare libraries from fractions with low cell numbers. To track T-cell clones before and after primary and booster YFV17D yellow fever vaccination, bulk TCR alpha and beta repertoires were sequenced longitudinally. Blood was drawn at multiple timepoints before and after primary and secondary immunization, with bulk PBMC replicates and cell subsets isolated. Two healthy male donors made up the cohort, one aged 18 to 29 years and the other aged 30 to 40 years.

The treatment or condition label of this sample denotes: live attenuated yellow fever vaccine strain. At each blood-draw timepoint, two biological replicates of bulk PBMCs were collected. PBMCs were isolated from peripheral blood using a standard Ficoll-Paque protocol. TriZol was used to extract RNA from bulk PBMCs, CD4 and CD8 fractions, and dextramer-positive and dextramer-negative fractions. Sequencing was carried out with an Illumina NovaSeq 6000. TCR cDNA was synthesized by 5'RACE template switching, which introduced a universal primer site and unique molecular identifiers. cDNA synthesis was primed from both the TCR alpha and TCR beta constant segments. Library amplification involved two PCR steps, and the second step added sample barcodes and sequencing adapters. Sequencing of the libraries was done on either Illumina HiSeq 2500 (2x100 bp) or NovaSeq (2x150 bp). Processing in the source paper ran as follows. Demultiplexing of reads and collapsing into UMI consensus sequences were performed with MIGEC, and V(D)J alignment was carried out with MiXCR. Vaccine-responding clonotypes were defined with edgeR using replicate PBMC samples, requiring FDR below 0.01 and a log2 fold change above 5 up to day 15. Bulk clonotypes were assigned CD4 or CD8 identity according to which sequenced CD4 or CD8 repertoire held them at higher abundance. TCRdb passed the public sequencing reads through fastp at Q25 and MiXCR, retaining productive beta sequences. Each CDR3 protein gets just one entry, which takes the most common genes and DNA from the rows behind it. The V and J calls and clone size come from TCRdb's table, not from the authors' own analysis. For this sample there are about 320,000 distinct CDR3 sequences; roughly 4.3% appear just once. The ten most abundant clones make up approximately 19% of the sample.

From a lookup of the germline V gene, CDR1 and CDR2 are MNHEY and SVGAGI. There are 16 amino acids in the CDR3, from cysteine to phenylalanine inclusive. Just CDR3 DNA is preserved here, 48 bases in frame from base 1. Trimming removed 6 bases from V and 2 bases from J, leaving 18 bases between the germline ends. Paper-wide results and their limitations: Computational filtering was needed because FACS-sorted repertoires could contain abundant contaminating clonotypes from the bulk population. Compared with the primary T-cell response, the secondary T-cell response was weaker but faster, peaking on day 5 rather than day 15. A small fraction of clonotypes showed up in both the CD4 and CD8 compartments, probably as a result of convergent recombination. The study included only two donors, which limits how far the findings can be generalized. Most clones expanded after primary vaccination (approximately 97% of CD4 and around nine tenths of CD8) were re-detected after the booster, suggesting that broad memory maintenance occurred.

Sequenced material: PBMCs, taken 15 days after the yellow fever booster vaccination. The sequence links TRBV6-5 to TRBJ2-3; the best D guess is TRBD1, with 6 bases matching. This receptor was obtained from a man aged 18 to 30 who received the YFV17D yellow fever vaccine. The CDR3 protein sequence reads: CASSPTGVVSTDTQYF. The bases are TGTGCCAGCAGCCCGACAGGCGTAGTCTCCACAGATACGCAGTATTTT.